This T cell receptor beta chain appears in the sequencing data of a study of Ad26.COV2.S vaccination and SARS-CoV-2 variants. At the level of the study: The vaccine Ad26.COV2.S was put into the muscle once, or twice with 56 days between.

Clones were sequenced by immunoSEQ multiplex PCR, and TCRdb holds only the in-frame ones, with some missing. The sample carries under 500,000 clones, approximately 92% recorded once. Losses at the gene ends were 5 bases for V and 8 bases for J; bases not matched to a gene: 3. CDR3 length: 12 residues. Germline V gene lookup returns CDR1 MNHEY and CDR2 SVGAGI. The treatment is: 15 to 20 received Ad26.COV2.S at low or high dose, single or two shots; about 5 received placebo; per-sample allocation not given. Day 63 after the first vaccine or placebo injection was the time point for sampling. The donor was a Boston adult aged 18-55 years.

The sample consisted of peripheral blood, taken in a trial of Ad26.COV2.S vaccine versus placebo. This receptor was identified in a person aged 18-60 years who received the Ad26.COV2.S COVID-19 vaccine or a placebo. V and J are TRBV6-5 and TRBJ1-1; 9 bases fit TRBD1. CDR3 residues: CASSRQGGEAFF. The CDR3 DNA reads as TGTGCCAGCAGTCGACAGGGGGGAGAAGCTTTCTTT.